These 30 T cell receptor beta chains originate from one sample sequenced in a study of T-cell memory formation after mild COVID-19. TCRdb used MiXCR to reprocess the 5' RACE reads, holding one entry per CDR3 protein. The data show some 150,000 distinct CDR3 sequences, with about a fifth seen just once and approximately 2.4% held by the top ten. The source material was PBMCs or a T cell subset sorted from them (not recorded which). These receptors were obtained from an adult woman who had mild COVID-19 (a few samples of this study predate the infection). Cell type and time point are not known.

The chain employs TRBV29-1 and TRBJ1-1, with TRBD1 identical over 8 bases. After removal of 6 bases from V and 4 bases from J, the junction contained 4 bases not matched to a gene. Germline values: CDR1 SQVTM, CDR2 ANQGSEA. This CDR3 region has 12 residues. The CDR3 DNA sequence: TGCAGCGTCGGACAGGGAACCACTGAAGCTTTCTTT. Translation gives CSVGQGTTEAFF.

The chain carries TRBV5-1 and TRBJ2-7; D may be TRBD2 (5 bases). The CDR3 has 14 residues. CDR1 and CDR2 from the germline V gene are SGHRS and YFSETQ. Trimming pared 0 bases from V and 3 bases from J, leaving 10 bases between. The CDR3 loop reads CASSLGPGLYEQYF. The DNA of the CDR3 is TGCGCCAGCAGCTTGGGTCCAGGACTCTACGAGCAGTACTTC.

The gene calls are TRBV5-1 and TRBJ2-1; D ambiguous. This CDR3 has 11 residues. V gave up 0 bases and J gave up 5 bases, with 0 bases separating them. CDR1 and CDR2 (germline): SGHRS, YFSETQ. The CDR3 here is CASSLDNEQFF. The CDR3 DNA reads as TGCGCCAGCAGCTTGGACAATGAGCAGTTCTTC. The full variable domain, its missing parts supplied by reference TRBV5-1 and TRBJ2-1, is KAGVTQTPRYLIKTRGQQVTLSCSPISGHRSVSWYQQTPGQGLQFLFEYFSETQRNKGNFPGRFSGRQFSNSRSEMNVSTLELGDSALYLCASSLDNEQFFGPGTRLTVL.

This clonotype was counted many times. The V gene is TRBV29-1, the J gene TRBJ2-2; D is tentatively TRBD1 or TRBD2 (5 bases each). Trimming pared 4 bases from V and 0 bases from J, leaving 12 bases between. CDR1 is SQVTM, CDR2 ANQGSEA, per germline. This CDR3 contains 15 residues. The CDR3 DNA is TGCAGCGTTGTGAGGGGCCCTACGAACACCGGGGAGCTGTTTTTT. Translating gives CSVVRGPTNTGELFF.

The CDR3 coding sequence is TGCAGTGCTAGGGACAGTTTCTACAATGAGCAGTTCTTC. It yields the protein CSARDSFYNEQFF. The V call is TRBV20-1, the J call TRBJ2-1; TRBD1 might be the D (6 bases). The V and J ends lost 3 bases and 3 bases respectively, with 9 bases between them. The CDR3 is 13 residues long. Germline values: CDR1 DFQATT, CDR2 SNEGSKA (reference sequence).

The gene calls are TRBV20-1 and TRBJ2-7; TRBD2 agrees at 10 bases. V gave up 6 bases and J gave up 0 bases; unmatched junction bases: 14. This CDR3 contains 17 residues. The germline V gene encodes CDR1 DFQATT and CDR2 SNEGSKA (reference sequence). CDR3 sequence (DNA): TGCAGTGCCCCGGGCTCTAGCGGGGGTGGGAGCTCCTACGAGCAGTACTTC. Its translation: CSAPGSSGGGSSYEQYF.

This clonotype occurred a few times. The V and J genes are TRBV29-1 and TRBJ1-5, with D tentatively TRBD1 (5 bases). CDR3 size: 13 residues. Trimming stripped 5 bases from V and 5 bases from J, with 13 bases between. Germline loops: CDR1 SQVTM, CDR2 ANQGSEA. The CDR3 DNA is TGCAGCGTTTTGACCCGGGGGGATCAGCCCCAGCATTTT. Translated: CSVLTRGDQPQHF.

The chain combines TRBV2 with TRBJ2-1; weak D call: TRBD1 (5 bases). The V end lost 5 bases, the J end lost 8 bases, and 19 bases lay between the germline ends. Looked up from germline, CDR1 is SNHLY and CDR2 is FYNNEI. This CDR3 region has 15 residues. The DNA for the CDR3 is TGTGCCAGCAGTAACTACAGGCAGCAAGACGATGAGCAGTTCTTC. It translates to CASSNYRQQDDEQFF.

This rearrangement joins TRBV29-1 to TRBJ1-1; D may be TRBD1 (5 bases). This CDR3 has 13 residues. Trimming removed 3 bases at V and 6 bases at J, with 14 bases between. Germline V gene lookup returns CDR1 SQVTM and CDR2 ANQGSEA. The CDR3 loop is CSVDTWGFSEAFF. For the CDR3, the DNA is TGCAGCGTTGATACCTGGGGGTTTTCTGAAGCTTTCTTT.

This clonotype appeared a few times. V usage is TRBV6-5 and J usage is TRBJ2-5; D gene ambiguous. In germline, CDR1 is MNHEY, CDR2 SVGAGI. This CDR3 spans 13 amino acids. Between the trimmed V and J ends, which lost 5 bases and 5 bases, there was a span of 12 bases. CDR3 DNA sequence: TGTGCCAGCAGTCCTTCTGGGCGGGAGACCCAGTACTTC. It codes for CASSPSGRETQYF.

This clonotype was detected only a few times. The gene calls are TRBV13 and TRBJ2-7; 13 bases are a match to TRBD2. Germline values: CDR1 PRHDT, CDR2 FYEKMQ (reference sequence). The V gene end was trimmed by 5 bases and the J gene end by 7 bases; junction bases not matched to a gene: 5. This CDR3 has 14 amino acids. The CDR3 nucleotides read TGTGCCAGCAGCCCAACGACTAGCGGGAGGGAGCAGTACTTC. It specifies CASSPTTSGREQYF.

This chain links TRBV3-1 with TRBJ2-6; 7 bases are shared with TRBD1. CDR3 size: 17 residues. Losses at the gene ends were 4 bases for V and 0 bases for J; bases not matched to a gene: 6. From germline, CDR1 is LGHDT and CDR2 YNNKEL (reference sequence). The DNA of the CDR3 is TGTGCCAGCAGCCCCGGACAGGCAATCTCTGGGGCCAACGTCCTGACTTTC. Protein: CASSPGQAISGANVLTF.

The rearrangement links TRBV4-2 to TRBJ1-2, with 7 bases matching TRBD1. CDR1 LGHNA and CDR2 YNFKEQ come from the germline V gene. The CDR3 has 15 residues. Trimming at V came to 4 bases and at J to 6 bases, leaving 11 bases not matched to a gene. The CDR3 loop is CASSRLVATGNGYTF. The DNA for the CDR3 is TGTGCCAGCAGCCGCCTGGTTGCGACAGGGAATGGCTACACCTTC.

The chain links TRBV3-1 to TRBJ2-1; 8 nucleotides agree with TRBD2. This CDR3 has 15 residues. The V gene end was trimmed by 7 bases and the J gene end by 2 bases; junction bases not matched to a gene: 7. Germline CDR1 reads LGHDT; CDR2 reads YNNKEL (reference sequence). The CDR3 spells CASIHSGATYNEQFF. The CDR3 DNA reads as TGTGCCAGCATCCATAGCGGGGCCACCTACAATGAGCAGTTCTTC.

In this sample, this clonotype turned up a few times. This CDR3 reads CASSQDLLGNYGYTF. The CDR3 nucleotides are TGTGCCAGCAGCCAAGATCTGCTAGGAAACTATGGCTACACCTTC. This chain connects TRBV4-2 to TRBJ1-2, with no clear D. V dropped 0 bases and J dropped 2 bases, with 10 bases sitting between them. Germline lookup yields CDR1 LGHNA and CDR2 YNFKEQ. CDR3 size: 15 residues.

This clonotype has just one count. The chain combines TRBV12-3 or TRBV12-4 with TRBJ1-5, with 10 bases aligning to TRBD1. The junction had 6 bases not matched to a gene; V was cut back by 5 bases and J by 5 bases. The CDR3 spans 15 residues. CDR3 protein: CASSLRQGAHQPQHF. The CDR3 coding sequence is TGTGCCAGCAGTCTTCGACAGGGGGCTCATCAGCCCCAGCATTTT.

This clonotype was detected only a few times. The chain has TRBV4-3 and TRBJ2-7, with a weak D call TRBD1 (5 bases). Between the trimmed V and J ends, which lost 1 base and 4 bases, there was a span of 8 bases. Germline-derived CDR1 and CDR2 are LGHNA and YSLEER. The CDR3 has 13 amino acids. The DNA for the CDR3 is TGCGCCAGCAGCCAAGTTCAGGGTTACGAGCAGTACTTC. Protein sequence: CASSQVQGYEQYF.

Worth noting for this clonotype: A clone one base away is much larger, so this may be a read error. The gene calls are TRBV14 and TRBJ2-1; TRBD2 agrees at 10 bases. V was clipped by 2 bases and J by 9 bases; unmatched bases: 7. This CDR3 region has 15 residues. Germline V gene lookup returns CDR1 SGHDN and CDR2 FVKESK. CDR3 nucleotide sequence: TGTGCCAGCAGCCAACTAGCGGGAGTTTCAAGTGAGCAGTTCTTC. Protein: CASSQLAGVSSEQFF.

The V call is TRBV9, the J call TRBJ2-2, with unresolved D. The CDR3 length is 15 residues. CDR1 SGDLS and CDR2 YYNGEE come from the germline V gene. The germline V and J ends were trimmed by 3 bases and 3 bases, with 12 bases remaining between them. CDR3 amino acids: CASSAAHRYTGELFF. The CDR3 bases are TGTGCCAGCAGCGCGGCCCATCGGTACACCGGGGAGCTGTTTTTT.

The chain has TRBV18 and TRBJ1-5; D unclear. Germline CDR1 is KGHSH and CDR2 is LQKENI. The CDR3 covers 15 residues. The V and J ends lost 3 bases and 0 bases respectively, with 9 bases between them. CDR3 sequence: CASSPGRFSNQPQHF. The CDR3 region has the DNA TGTGCCAGCTCACCGGGGAGGTTTAGCAATCAGCCCCAGCATTTT.

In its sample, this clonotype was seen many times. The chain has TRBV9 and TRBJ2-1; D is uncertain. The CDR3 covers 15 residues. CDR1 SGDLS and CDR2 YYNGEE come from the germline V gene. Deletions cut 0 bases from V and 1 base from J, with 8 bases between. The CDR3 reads CASSVGSVSYNEQFF. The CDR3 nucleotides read TGTGCCAGCAGCGTAGGTAGTGTGTCCTACAATGAGCAGTTCTTC. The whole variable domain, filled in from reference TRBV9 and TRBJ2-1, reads DSGVTQTPKHLITATGQRVTLRCSPRSGDLSVYWYQQSLDQGLQFLIQYYNGEERAKGNILERFSAQQFPDLHSELNLSSLELGDSALYFCASSVGSVSYNEQFFGPGTRLTVL.

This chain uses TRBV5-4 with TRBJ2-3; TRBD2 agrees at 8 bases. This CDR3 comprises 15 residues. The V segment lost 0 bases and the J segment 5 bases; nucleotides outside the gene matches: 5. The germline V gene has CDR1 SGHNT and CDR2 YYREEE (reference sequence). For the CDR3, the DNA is TGTGCCAGCAGCTTGGTTCTAGCGGGTGTAGATACGCAGTATTTT. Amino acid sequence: CASSLVLAGVDTQYF.

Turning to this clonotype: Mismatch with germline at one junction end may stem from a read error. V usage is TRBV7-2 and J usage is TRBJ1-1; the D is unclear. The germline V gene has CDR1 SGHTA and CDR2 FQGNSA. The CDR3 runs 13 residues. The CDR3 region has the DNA TGTGCCAGCAGCTCCAACCACTTGATCGAATGGCTCTTT. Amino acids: CASSSNHLIEWLF.

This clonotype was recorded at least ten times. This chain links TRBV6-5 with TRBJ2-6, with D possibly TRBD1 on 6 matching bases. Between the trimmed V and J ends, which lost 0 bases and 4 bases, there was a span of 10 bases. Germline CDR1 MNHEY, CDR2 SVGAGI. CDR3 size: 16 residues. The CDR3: CASSYSLGAGANVLTF. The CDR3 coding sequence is TGTGCCAGCAGTTACTCATTGGGGGCAGGGGCCAACGTCCTGACTTTC.

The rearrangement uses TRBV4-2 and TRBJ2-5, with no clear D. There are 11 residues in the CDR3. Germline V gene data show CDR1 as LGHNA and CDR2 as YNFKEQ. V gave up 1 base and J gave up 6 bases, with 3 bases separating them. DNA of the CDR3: TGTGCCAGCAGCCAAGGTCAGACCCAGTACTTC. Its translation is CASSQGQTQYF.

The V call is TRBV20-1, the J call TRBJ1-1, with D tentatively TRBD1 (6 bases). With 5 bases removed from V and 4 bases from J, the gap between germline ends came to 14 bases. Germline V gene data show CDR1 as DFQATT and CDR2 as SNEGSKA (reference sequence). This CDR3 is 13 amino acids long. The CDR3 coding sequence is TGCAGTGCTCCAGACAGGCGGTTCACTGAAGCTTTCTTT. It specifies CSAPDRRFTEAFF.

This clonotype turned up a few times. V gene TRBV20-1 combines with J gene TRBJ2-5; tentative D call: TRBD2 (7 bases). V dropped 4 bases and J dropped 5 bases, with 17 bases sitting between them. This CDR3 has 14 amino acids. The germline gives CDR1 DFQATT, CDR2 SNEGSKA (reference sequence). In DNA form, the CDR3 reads TGCAGTGCTATCTCGGGGGGCCATGGGGAGACCCAGTACTTC. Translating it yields CSAISGGHGETQYF.

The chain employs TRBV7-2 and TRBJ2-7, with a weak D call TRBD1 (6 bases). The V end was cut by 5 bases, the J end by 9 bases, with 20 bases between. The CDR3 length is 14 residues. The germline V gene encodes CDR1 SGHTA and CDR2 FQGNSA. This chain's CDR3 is CASSPRQVSKGQYF. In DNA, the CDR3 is TGTGCCAGCAGCCCGCGACAGGTCTCCAAAGGGCAGTACTTC.

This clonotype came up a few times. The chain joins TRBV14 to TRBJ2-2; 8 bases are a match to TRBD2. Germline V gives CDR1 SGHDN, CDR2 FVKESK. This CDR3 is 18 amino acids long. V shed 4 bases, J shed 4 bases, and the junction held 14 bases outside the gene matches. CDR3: CASSPRLASGSLTGELFF. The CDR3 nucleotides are TGTGCCAGCAGCCCGCGTTTGGCGAGCGGGAGCCTCACCGGGGAGCTGTTTTTT.

CDR3 sequence: CASSRGPVYEQYF. CDR3 coding DNA: TGTGCCAGCAGCCGAGGACCAGTCTACGAGCAGTACTTC. The V and J genes are TRBV14 and TRBJ2-7; D is unclear. CDR3 length equals 13 residues. Trimming took 4 bases from V and 3 from J, leaving 10 bases between them. CDR1 and CDR2 from the germline V gene are SGHDN and FVKESK.